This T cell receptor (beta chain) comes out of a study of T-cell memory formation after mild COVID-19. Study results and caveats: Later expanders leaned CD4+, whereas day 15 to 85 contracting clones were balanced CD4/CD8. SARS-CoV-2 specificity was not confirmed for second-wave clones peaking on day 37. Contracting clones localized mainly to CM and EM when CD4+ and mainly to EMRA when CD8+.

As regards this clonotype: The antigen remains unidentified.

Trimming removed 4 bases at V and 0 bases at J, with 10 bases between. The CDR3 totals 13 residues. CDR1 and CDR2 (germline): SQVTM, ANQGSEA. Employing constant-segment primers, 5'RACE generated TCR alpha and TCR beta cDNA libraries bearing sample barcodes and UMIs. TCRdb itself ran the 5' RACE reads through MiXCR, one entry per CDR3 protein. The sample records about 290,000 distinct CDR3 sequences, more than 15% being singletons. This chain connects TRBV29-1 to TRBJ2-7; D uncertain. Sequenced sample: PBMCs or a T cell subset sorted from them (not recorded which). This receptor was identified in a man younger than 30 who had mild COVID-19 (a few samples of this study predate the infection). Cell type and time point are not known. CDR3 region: CSVGFQASYEQYF. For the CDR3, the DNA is TGCAGCGTTGGATTCCAGGCCTCCTACGAGCAGTACTTC.